This TCR beta chain is from a study of CD8 T cells in Susac syndrome. Whole-study results and caveats: The study admitted that it had a relatively small number of individuals in its TCR sequencing and HLA analysis.

Reverse transcription of roughly 0.5 to 1 ug RNA was performed with random hexamers. Amplification of the TCR beta CDR3 was carried out by immunoSEQ multiplex PCR, which spanned a total of 54 Vbeta and 13 Jbeta segments. TCRdb called the immunoSEQ multiplex PCR reads again in MiXCR, with one record for every CDR3 protein. This sample has approximately 170,000 distinct CDR3 sequences; 94% occur once, and the top ten carry around 0.093%. This clonotype was seen a handful of times. The antigen is undetermined. Multiple sclerosis controls were treatment-naive patients with stable or active relapsing-remitting disease. This CDR3 is 14 amino acids long. CDR1 and CDR2 (germline): SEHNR, FQNEAQ (reference sequence). Trimming cost V 3 bases and J 2 bases, with 8 bases left between them.

This receptor was taken from a human donor with multiple sclerosis. Sequencing was performed on CD4+ T cells from PBMCs. The gene calls are TRBV7-9 and TRBJ2-1, with D hard to call. The CDR3 region is CASSLEGAYNEQFF. The CDR3 DNA sequence: TGTGCCAGCAGCTTGGAAGGAGCCTACAATGAGCAGTTCTTC.